The T cell receptor beta chain described here comes from a study of blood T cell repertoires in COVID-19 (dated by TCRdb to about 2020). In the study overall: Samples from collaborators originated in the United States, Italy and Spain and spanned both the acute and convalescent phases of COVID-19. The dataset comprised deeply sampled blood TCRbeta repertoires from subjects exposed to, actively infected with, or recovered from COVID-19. HLA class I and class II types, where available, came from metadata supplied by the sample provider rather than from assay-based typing. The prospective study material was composed of cDNA or gDNA derived from T cells, B-cell-depleted T cells, or PBMCs. The samples were drawn from two sources: the first 160 participants of the ongoing ImmuneRACE study, and 950 to 1,500 subjects contributed by 6 global collaborators. The repertoires were made available in a free public database intended to serve as a resource for research on the immune response to SARS-CoV-2. The sample metadata nearly always contained a de-identified subject ID, COVID-19 status, age in years and sex. The study at large found these results: The amount of clinical and demographic metadata varied by source and participant and was provided uncurated.

Unmatched junction bases come to 12, with V trimmed by 4 bases and J by 5 bases. CDR1 and CDR2, per the germline V gene (reference sequence), are SEHNR and FQNEAQ. Counted from cysteine to phenylalanine, this CDR3 has 17 amino acids. Only CDR3 DNA is held: 51 bases, read in frame from base 1. TCRbeta CDR3 regions were amplified from genomic DNA using the immunoSEQ Assay, a bias-controlled multiplex PCR. The study's own analysis went as follows. The number of nucleated cells in each sample was estimated from the amplification of reference gene primers within the assay. To quantify the absolute abundance of each unique TCRbeta CDR3 rearrangement, sequence reads were collapsed and filtered. For each sample, productive Simpson clonality was calculated by taking the square root of Simpson's diversity index across productive rearrangements. Imported from immuneACCESS, the table was reduced by TCRdb to in-frame sequences with V and J called. These copies leave out some clones; in studies compared against another copy, an unresolved V gene accounts for under half, and the cause of the remainder is not known. V and J calls and clone size are copied from that table; D and trimming were computed from the DNA. In this sample the table shows about 68,000 clones, 84% of which occur a single time. About 10% of the sample is held by the ten biggest clonotypes.

The collaborating institutions used their own protocols to collect whole blood in K2EDTA tubes. For TCRbeta analysis, collaborators shipped samples as frozen whole blood, isolated PBMCs, or DNA extracted from either of those sample types. This clone appeared once. Its recognized antigen is unknown. No per-base quality is available; no much larger clone lies one base away. This chain joins TRBV7-9 to TRBJ1-4, and 8 junction bases match TRBD1. Sequenced input: peripheral blood. The clonotype was recovered from a man over 45 with active COVID-19. The DNA reads TGTGCCAGCAGCTATAGAACGGGGACAGGCGAAAATGAAAAACTGTTTTTT. Translated, this gives CASSYRTGTGENEKLFF.